This T cell receptor (beta chain) is from a study of a mutant IDH1 vaccine in newly diagnosed glioma. CDR1 is SGHRS and CDR2 is YFSETQ in the germline V gene. The CDR3 has 14 amino acids. Trimming left V 2 bases short and J 5 bases short, with 10 bases between. Stated time point: week 47, end of study. Vaccination comprised doses that each held 300 ug of mutant IDH1 20-mer peptide, plus topical imiquimod. The vaccination schedule gave patients eight doses in weeks 1, 3, 5, 7, 11, 15, 19 and 23. This clone was recorded a few times. Antigen: not known. Broader study findings: Apparently unrelated to pseudoprogression were changes in the top peripheral T cell clonotypes. Immune responses arising from the vaccine appeared in approximately 92% of patients.

Sequencing used immunoSEQ multiplex PCR; TCRdb keeps in-frame clones, though not all of them. The sample lists roughly 86,000 clones; over 85% were seen once. The rearrangement joins TRBV5-1 to TRBJ2-2; D gene ambiguous. This specimen consisted of PBMCs, obtained from a glioma patient whose treatment included an IDH1 peptide vaccine. The TCR comes from a woman in her 50s with glioma. This CDR3 reads CASSLIGDTGELFF. The DNA of the CDR3 is TGCGCCAGCAGCTTAATTGGGGATACCGGGGAGCTGTTTTTT.